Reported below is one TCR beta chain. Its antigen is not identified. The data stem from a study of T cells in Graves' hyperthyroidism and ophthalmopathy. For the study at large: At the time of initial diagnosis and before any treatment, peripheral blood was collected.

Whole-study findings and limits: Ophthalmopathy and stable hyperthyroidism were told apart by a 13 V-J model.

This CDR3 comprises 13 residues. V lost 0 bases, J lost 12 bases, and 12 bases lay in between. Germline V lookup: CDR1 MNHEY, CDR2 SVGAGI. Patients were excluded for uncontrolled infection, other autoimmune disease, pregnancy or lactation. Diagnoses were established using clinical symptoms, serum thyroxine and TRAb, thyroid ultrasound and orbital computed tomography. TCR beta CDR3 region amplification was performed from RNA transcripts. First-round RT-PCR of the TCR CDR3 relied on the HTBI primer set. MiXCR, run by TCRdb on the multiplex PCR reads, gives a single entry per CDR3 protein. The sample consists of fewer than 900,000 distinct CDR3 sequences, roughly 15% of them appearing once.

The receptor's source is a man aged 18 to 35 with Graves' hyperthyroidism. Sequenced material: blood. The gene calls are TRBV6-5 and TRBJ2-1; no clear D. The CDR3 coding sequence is TGTGCCAGCAGTTACTCCCCCCTTAAGGGGCAGTTCTTC. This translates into CASSYSPLKGQFF.